This T cell receptor beta chain was retrieved from a study of cytotoxic CD8 clonotypes in ibrutinib-treated CLL. Sequencing used immunoSEQ multiplex PCR; TCRdb keeps in-frame clones, though not all of them. The sample records some 140,000 clones, approximately 89% being singletons. This sequence was found in a human donor with chronic lymphocytic leukemia. Source: PBMCs, taken after 12 months of ibrutinib treatment.

Written as DNA, the CDR3 is TGTGCCAGCAGCTCCTCGGGATCTGGAAACACCATATATTTT. It specifies CASSSSGSGNTIYF. This sequence joins TRBV25-1 and TRBJ1-3; D is unclear. Germline loops: CDR1 MGHDK, CDR2 SYGVNS. V lost 6 bases and J 1 base, leaving 10 bases between the germline ends. This CDR3 contains 14 residues.